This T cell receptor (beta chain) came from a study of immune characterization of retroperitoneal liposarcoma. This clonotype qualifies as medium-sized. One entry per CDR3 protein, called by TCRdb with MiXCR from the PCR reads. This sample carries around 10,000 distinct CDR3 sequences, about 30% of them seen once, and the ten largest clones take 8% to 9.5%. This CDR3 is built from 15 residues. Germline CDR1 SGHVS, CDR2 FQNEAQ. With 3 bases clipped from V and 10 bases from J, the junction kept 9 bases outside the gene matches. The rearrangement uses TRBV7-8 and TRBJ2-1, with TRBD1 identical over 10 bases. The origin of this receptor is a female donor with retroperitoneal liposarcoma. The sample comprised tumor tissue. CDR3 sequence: CASSFRQGANYEQFF. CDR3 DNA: TGTGCCAGCAGCTTCCGACAGGGGGCGAACTACGAGCAGTTCTTC. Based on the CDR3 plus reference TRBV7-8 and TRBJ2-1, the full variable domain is GAGVSQSPRYKVAKRGQDVALRCDPISGHVSLFWYQQALGQGPEFLTYFQNEAQLDKSGLPSDRFFAERPEGSVSTLKIQRTQQEDSAVYLCASSFRQGANYEQFFGPGTRLTVL.